This paragraph reports one T cell receptor (beta chain). Time point of the sample: patch test 1, 2 weeks after DPC sensitization. The sample's treatment: therapeutic diphenylcyclopropenone sensitization with weekly scalp DPC. From the RACE reads, TCRdb called clonotypes with MiXCR, one entry per CDR3 protein. This sample has around 120,000 distinct CDR3 sequences, with roughly 15% found just once. This entry is derived from a study of human T cells and chemical hapten exposure. The length of the CDR3 is 13 residues. CDR1 is SNHLY, CDR2 FYNNEI, per germline. With 4 bases removed from V and 6 bases from J, the gap between germline ends came to 9 bases.

The chain is built from TRBV2 and TRBJ1-4; D gene unclear. This TCR came from a man between 18 and 29 years old with alopecia areata. Some clones in this sample may be carry-over from other donors' samples. The sequenced sample was whole blood, obtained in connection with sensitization to the hapten diphenylcyclopropenone (DPC). This CDR3 is CASSVLGYEKLFF. The CDR3 nucleotides read TGTGCCAGCAGTGTGCTAGGATATGAAAAACTGTTTTTT.